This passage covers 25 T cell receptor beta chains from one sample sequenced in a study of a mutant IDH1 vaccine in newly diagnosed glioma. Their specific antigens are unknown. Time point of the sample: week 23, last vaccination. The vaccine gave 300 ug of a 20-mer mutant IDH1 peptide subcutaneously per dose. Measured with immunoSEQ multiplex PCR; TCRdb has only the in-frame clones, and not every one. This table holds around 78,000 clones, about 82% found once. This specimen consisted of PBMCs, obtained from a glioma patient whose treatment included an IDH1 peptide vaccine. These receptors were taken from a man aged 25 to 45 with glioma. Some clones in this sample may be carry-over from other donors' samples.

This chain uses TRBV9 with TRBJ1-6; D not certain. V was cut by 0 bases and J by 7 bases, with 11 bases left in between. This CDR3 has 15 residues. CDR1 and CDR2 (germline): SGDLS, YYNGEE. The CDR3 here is CASSVDSSLNSPLHF. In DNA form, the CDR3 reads TGTGCCAGCAGCGTAGACAGCTCCTTAAATTCACCCCTCCACTTT.

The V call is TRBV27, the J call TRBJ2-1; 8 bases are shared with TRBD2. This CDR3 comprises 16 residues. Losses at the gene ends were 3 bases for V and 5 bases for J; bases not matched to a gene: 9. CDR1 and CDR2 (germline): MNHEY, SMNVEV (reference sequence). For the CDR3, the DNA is TGTGCCAGCAGTTTTATAGCGGGACAAGGGGACAATGAGCAGTTCTTC. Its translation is CASSFIAGQGDNEQFF.

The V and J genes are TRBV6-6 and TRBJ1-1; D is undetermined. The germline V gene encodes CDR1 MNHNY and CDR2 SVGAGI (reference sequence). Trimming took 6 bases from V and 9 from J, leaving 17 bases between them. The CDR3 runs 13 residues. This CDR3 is CASRTAQTIQAFF. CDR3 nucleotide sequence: TGTGCCAGCAGGACGGCCCAAACCATACAAGCTTTCTTT.

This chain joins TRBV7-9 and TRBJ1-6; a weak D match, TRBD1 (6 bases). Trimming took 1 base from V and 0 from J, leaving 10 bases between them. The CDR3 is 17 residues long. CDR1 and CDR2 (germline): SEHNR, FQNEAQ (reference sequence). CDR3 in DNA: TGTGCCAGCAGCTTAGAGGGGGAGAGCTCCTATAATTCACCCCTCCACTTT. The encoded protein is CASSLEGESSYNSPLHF.

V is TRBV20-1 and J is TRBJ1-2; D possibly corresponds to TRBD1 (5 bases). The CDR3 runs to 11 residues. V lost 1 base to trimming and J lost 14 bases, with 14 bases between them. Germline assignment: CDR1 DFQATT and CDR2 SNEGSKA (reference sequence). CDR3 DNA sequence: TGCAGTGCTAGAGTAGGGGCGGGGGGAACCTTC. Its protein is CSARVGAGGTF.

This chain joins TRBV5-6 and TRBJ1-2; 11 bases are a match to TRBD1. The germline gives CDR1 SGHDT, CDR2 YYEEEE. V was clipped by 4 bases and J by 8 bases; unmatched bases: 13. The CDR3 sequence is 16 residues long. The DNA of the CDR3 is TGTGCCAGCAGCCCGACCCTCGGACAGGGGGCGTGGGGCTACACCTTC. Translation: CASSPTLGQGAWGYTF.

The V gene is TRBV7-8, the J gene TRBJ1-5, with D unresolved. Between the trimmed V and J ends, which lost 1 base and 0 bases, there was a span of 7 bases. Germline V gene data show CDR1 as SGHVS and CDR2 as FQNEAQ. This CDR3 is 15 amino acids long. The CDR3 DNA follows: TGTGCCAGCAGCTTAGGCAGGATTAGCAATCAGCCCCAGCATTTT. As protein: CASSLGRISNQPQHF.

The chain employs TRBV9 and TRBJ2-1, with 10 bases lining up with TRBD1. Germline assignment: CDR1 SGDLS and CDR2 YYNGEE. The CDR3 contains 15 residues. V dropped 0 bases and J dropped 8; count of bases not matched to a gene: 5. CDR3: CASSVGGTGEDEQFF. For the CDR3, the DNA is TGTGCCAGCAGCGTAGGAGGGACAGGGGAGGATGAGCAGTTCTTC.

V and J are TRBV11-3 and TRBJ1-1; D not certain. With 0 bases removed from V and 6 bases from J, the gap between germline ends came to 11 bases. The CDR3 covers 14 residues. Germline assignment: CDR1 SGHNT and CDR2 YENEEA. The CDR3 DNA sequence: TGTGCCAGCAGCTTAGAGTGGAGGGTTCCTGAAGCTTTCTTT. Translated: CASSLEWRVPEAFF.

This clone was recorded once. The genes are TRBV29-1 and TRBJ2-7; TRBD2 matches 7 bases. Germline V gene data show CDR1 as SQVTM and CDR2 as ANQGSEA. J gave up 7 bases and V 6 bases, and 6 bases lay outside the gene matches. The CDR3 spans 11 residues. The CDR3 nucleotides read TGCAGCGTGGGGGTAGCGGGTGAGCAGTACTTC. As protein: CSVGVAGEQYF.

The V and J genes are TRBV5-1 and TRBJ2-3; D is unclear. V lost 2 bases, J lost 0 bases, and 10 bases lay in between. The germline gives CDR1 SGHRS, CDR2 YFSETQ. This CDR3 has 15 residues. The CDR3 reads CASSFSGRSTDTQYF. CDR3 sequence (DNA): TGCGCCAGCAGCTTCTCCGGGCGTAGCACAGATACGCAGTATTTT.

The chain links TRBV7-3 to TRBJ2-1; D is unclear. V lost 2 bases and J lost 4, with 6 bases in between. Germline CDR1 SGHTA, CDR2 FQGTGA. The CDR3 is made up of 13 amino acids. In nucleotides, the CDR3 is TGTGCCAGCAGCTTAGAGATATACAATGAGCAGTTCTTC. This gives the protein CASSLEIYNEQFF.

CDR3 residues: CASGSVRAFTEAFF. The CDR3 nucleotides are TGTGCCAGCGGATCGGTTAGGGCTTTCACTGAAGCTTTCTTT. The rearrangement links TRBV9 to TRBJ1-1; D is unresolved. Germline CDR1 and CDR2: SGDLS and YYNGEE. V lost 7 bases to trimming and J lost 4 bases, with 17 bases between them. The CDR3 is 14 residues long.

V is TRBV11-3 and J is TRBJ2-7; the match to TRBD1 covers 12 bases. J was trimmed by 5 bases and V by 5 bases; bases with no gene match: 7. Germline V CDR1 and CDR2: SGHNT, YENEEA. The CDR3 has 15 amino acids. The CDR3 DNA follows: TGTGCCAGCAGCGGGCGGGACAGGGGGCCCGACGAGCAGTACTTC. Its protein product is CASSGRDRGPDEQYF.

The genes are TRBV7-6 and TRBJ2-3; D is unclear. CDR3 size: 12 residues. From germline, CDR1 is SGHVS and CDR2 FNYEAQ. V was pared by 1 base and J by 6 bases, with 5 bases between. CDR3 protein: CASSLGVDTQYF. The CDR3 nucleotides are TGTGCCAGCAGCTTAGGAGTGGATACGCAGTATTTT.

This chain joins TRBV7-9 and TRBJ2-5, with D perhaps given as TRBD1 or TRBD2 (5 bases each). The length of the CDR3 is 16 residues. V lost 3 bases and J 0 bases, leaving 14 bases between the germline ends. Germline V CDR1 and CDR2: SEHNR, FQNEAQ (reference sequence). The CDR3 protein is CASSFGGQGYQETQYF. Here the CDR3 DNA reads TGTGCCAGCAGCTTCGGCGGGCAGGGCTACCAAGAGACCCAGTACTTC.

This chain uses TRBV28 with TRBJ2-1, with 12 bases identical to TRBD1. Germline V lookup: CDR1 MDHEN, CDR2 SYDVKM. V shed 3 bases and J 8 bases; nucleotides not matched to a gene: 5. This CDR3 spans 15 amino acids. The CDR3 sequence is CASSFGDRGLDEQFF. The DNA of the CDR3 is TGTGCCAGCAGTTTTGGGGACAGGGGGCTCGATGAGCAGTTCTTC.

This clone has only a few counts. The CDR3 bases are TGTGCCATCAGTGAGCAGGGCAGCTATGGCTACACCTTC. Translating gives CAISEQGSYGYTF. The chain links TRBV10-3 to TRBJ1-2, with a possible D match to TRBD1 (5 bases). The germline gives CDR1 ENHRY, CDR2 SYGVKD. Between the trimmed V and J ends, which lost 2 bases and 4 bases, there was a span of 8 bases. The CDR3 consists of 13 residues.

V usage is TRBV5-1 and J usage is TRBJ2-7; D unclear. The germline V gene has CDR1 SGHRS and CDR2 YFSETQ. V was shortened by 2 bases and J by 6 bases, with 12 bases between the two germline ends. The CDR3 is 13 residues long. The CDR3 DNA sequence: TGCGCCAGCAGCTTTCACCCCTCTACCGAGCAGTACTTC. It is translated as CASSFHPSTEQYF.

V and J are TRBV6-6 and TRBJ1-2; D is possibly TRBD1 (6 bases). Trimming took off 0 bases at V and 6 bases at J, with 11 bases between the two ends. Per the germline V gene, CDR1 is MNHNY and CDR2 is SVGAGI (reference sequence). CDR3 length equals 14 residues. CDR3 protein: CASSYSRQGHGYTF. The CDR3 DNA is TGTGCCAGCAGTTACTCTCGGCAGGGGCATGGCTACACCTTC.

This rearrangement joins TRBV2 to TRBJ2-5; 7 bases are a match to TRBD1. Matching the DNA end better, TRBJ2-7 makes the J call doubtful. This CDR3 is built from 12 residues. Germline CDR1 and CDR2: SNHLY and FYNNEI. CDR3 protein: CASTGTAYEQYF. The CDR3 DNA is TGTGCCAGCACCGGGACAGCATACGAGCAGTACTTC.

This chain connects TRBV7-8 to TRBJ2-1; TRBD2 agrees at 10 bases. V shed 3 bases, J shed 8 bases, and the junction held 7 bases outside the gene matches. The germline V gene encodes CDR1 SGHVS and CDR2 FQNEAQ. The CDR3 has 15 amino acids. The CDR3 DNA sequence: TGTGCCAGCAGCTTCGTCAGCGGGAGGGTGTATGAGCAGTTCTTC. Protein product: CASSFVSGRVYEQFF.

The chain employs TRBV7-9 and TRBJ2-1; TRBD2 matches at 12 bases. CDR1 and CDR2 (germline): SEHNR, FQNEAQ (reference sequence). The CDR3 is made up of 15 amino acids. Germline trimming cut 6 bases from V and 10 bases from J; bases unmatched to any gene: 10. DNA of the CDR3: TGTGCCAGCAGTCCTGGACTAGCGGGGTCAAGGGAGCAGTTCTTC. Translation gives CASSPGLAGSREQFF.

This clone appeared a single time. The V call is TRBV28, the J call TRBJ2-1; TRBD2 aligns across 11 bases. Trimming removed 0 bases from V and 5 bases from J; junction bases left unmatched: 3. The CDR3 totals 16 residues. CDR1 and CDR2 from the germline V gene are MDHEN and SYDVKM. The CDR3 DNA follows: TGTGCCAGCAGTTTATGGGGGACTAGCGGTAACAATGAGCAGTTCTTC. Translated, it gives CASSLWGTSGNNEQFF.

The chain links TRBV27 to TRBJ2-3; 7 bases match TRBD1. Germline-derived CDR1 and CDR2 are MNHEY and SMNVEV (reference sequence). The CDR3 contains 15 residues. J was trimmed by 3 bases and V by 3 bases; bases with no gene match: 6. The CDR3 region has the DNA TGTGCCAGCAGTTTGCGACAGGGTAAGACAGATACGCAGTATTTT. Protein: CASSLRQGKTDTQYF.